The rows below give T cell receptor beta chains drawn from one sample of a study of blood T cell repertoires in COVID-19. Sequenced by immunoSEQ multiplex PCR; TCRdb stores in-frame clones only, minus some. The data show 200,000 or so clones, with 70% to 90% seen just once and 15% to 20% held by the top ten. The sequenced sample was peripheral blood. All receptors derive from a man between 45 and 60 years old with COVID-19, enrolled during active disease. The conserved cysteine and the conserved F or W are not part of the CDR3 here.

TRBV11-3,ASSKTGTNNEQF
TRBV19,ASSPGQGHYEQY
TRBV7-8,ASSTSTSGVSYEQY
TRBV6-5,AERQGHYGYT
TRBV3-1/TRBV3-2,ASSQVWRGGRPDTQY
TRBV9,ASSPGLAGGRSTDTQY
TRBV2,ASSGTLERYTEAF
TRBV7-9,ASTPIDRGGGELF
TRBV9,ASSPSGTGRLGYT
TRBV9,ASSVAPSSGINSYEQY
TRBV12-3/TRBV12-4,ASSPRATDTQY
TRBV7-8,ASSSPGGKLGEQY
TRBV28,AIQGAGNTIY
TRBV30,AWSVRGGGRPANYGYT
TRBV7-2,ASSARQGIYGYT
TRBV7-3,ASSEGQGQY
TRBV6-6,ASSLTQGSRGYT
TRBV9,ASSVDRGQADTQY
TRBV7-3,ASSPRRDSYNEQF
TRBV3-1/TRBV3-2,ASSQGTGIGSPLH
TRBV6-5,ASLTGWSNQPQH
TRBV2,ASSGRQSSYNEQF
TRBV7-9,ASSSISSIFEQY
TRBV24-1,ATSEGTGLSYEQY
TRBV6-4,ASSIDRGTEAF
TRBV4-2,ASSQVRTSGRYNEQF
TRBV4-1,ASSQDGRASGRDLRWHEQF
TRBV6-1,ASSVVGASGRSNIQY
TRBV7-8,ASSPTGISYEQY
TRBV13,ASSLIGTGDYEQY
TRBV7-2,ASSFAGEETQY
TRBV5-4,ASSGAVDRASNEQF
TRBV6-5,ASSYGGGANYNEQF
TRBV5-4,ASSPGQEYEQY
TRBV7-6,ASSAREGGFYEQY
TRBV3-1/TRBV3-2,ASSLQTSGRSSEQF
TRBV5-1,ASSPGAGDWTGTDTQY
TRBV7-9,ASSWTGYEQF
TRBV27,ASSWTGGSPTDTQY
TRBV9,ASSVGQGDSSEQY
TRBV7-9,ASSSRTGEETQY
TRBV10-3,AISGAGADTTEAF
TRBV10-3,AISETGVQPQH
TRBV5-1,ASSVLAESTDTQY
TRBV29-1,SGRRSSTDTQY
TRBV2,ASSNGQTPGNTIY
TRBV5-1,ASSETSGTDTQY
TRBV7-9,ASSGPYGYT
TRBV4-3,ASSWGLAGKTNEQF
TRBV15,ATSSHQGSGANVLT
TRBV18,ASCRDTNTGELF